This passage covers 14 T cell receptor beta chains from one sample sequenced in a study of cytomegalovirus exposure and HLA in healthy donors. 13 Jbeta primers and 60 Vbeta primers were used for the PCR. Some clones are missing from TCRdb's copy, which holds only in-frame ones; the method was immunoSEQ multiplex PCR. Found here are about 130,000 clones, 77% of them singletons; the top ten hold roughly 3.9%. Sequencing was carried out using PBMCs. The receptors stem from a male donor in good health and CMV-seropositive.

The chain uses TRBV10-3 and TRBJ1-6; possibly TRBD1 for D (6 bases). V shed 4 bases and J shed 3 bases, with 10 bases lying between them. This CDR3 spans 15 amino acids. Germline loops: CDR1 ENHRY, CDR2 SYGVKD. CDR3 DNA sequence: TGTGCCATCAGTGCGCCGGACAGCTATAATTCACCCCTCCACTTT. This encodes CAISAPDSYNSPLHF.

The chain joins TRBV7-8 to TRBJ2-5; the D gene is possibly TRBD2 (5 bases). CDR1 and CDR2 (germline): SGHVS, FQNEAQ. The CDR3 consists of 16 residues. Trimming removed 1 base from V and 1 base from J, with 13 bases in between. The CDR3 sequence: CASSLGVTRSQETQYF. The CDR3 DNA sequence: TGTGCCAGCAGCTTAGGCGTAACTAGGTCCCAAGAGACCCAGTACTTC.

V usage is TRBV7-6 and J usage is TRBJ1-4; the D gene is possibly TRBD1 (6 bases). Trimming pared 5 bases from V and 0 bases from J, leaving 16 bases between. The CDR3 spans 17 residues. Germline values: CDR1 SGHVS, CDR2 FNYEAQ. The CDR3: CASSPWDTQSTNEKLFF. The CDR3 DNA reads TGTGCCAGCAGCCCCTGGGACACACAGTCAACTAATGAAAAACTGTTTTTT.

The table lists this clone with a few counts. The gene calls are TRBV28 and TRBJ2-7, with 7 bases identical to TRBD2. The CDR3 sequence is 17 residues long. With 5 bases clipped from V and 2 bases from J, the junction kept 15 bases outside the gene matches. Germline V lookup: CDR1 MDHEN, CDR2 SYDVKM. The DNA for the CDR3 is TGTGCCAGCAGTAGGGGCGGGGGTGGTTCAGACCCCTACGAGCAGTACTTC. Translated: CASSRGGGGSDPYEQYF.

This clone showed up just once. The genes are TRBV28 and TRBJ1-5; 7 bases fit TRBD1. CDR3 size: 15 residues. The trim removed 2 bases at V and 4 bases at J, leaving 5 bases unmatched. In germline, CDR1 is MDHEN, CDR2 SYDVKM. The CDR3 protein is CASSLIGDRNQPQHF. Written as DNA, the CDR3 is TGTGCCAGCAGTTTAATCGGGGACAGAAATCAGCCCCAGCATTTT.

The gene calls are TRBV6-5 and TRBJ1-5; D ambiguous. V lost 6 bases to trimming and J lost 6 bases, with 9 bases between them. Per the germline V gene, CDR1 is MNHEY and CDR2 is SVGAGI. CDR3 size: 12 residues. As DNA, the CDR3 is TGTGCCAGCAGGACGGGAGCTCAGCCCCAGCATTTT. Translation gives CASRTGAQPQHF.

The gene calls are TRBV7-9 and TRBJ1-2; weak D call: TRBD1 (6 bases). The V gene lost 0 bases and the J gene lost 8 bases, with 10 bases spanning the gap. Germline V lookup: CDR1 SEHNR, CDR2 FQNEAQ (reference sequence). This CDR3 has 13 amino acids. CDR3 bases: TGTGCCAGCAGCTTAGCCCAACAGGGCGGCTACACCTTC. Protein sequence: CASSLAQQGGYTF.

V is TRBV6-1 and J is TRBJ2-7, with TRBD2 matching 8 bases. J was trimmed by 0 bases and V by 4 bases; bases with no gene match: 8. The CDR3 totals 16 residues. Germline values: CDR1 MNHNS, CDR2 SASEGT. The CDR3 sequence is CASSVAGGSSSYEQYF. The DNA of the CDR3 is TGTGCCAGCAGTGTCGCGGGGGGCTCAAGCTCCTACGAGCAGTACTTC.

The V call is TRBV6-5, the J call TRBJ2-1, with 13 bases matching TRBD2. The CDR3 has 15 amino acids. The germline CDR1 and CDR2 sequences are MNHEY and SVGAGI. With 10 bases clipped from V and 0 bases from J, the junction kept 3 bases outside the gene matches. CDR3 bases: TGTGCCACGGGACTAGCGGGGACCTCCTACAATGAGCAGTTCTTC. Its protein product is CATGLAGTSYNEQFF.

This chain joins TRBV29-1 and TRBJ2-1; 9 positions agree with TRBD2. The V segment lost 6 bases and the J segment 0 bases; nucleotides outside the gene matches: 6. CDR1 SQVTM and CDR2 ANQGSEA come from the germline V gene. The CDR3 is 15 amino acids. The CDR3 sequence is CSVVSGGRSYNEQFF. CDR3 nucleotides: TGCAGCGTAGTTAGCGGGGGCCGCTCCTACAATGAGCAGTTCTTC.

J is TRBJ2-3 and V is TRBV7-9, with 8 bases fitting TRBD1. V trimming: 3 bases; J trimming: 1 base; junction bases outside the gene matches: 6. Germline V gene sequence: CDR1 SEHNR, CDR2 FQNEAQ (reference sequence). The CDR3 spans 16 residues. Written as DNA, the CDR3 is TGTGCCAGCAGCTTCCCAGGGGGCGCGGGCACAGATACGCAGTATTTT. Translation gives CASSFPGGAGTDTQYF.

This sequence joins TRBV9 and TRBJ1-1; 7 positions match TRBD1. The CDR3 runs 14 residues. The junction had 10 bases not matched to a gene; V was cut back by 3 bases and J by 8 bases. Germline CDR1 and CDR2: SGDLS and YYNGEE. The CDR3 coding sequence is TGTGCCAGCAGCGGACAGGGAACCGCGGCGGAAGCTTTCTTT. As protein: CASSGQGTAAEAFF.

The V gene is TRBV7-9, the J gene TRBJ2-3; TRBD2 is a possible D gene (5 bases). The germline gives CDR1 SEHNR, CDR2 FQNEAQ (reference sequence). This CDR3 has 15 residues. Trimming stripped 2 bases from V and 0 bases from J, with 9 bases between. The DNA for the CDR3 is TGTGCCAGCAGCTTATTGGACTCTAGCACAGATACGCAGTATTTT. Translated: CASSLLDSSTDTQYF.

The V gene is TRBV11-2, the J gene TRBJ2-7, with a weak D call TRBD1 (7 bases). The CDR3 runs 17 residues. Trimming left V 5 bases short and J 2 bases short, with 22 bases between. Per the germline V gene, CDR1 is SGHAT and CDR2 is FQNNGV. As DNA, the CDR3 is TGTGCCAGCAGCCGCGGGACAGTCGGTCCCATTCCCTACGAGCAGTACTTC. Translated: CASSRGTVGPIPYEQYF.